Sequencing of this T cell receptor beta chain was carried out in a study of molecular identifiers for immune sequencing clone quantification. One entry per CDR3 protein, called by TCRdb with MiXCR from the PCR reads. The profile shows more than 300,000 distinct CDR3 sequences, about 20% of them singletons. The CDR3 sequence is 13 residues long. Germline V CDR1 and CDR2: MNHEY, SMNVEV (reference sequence). V lost 4 bases and J 4 bases, leaving 11 bases between the germline ends. This clonotype occurred once. The chain is built from TRBV27 and TRBJ2-7; D call uncertain. The source of this sequence is a human donor in good health. Some libraries in this study had Jurkat cell RNA spiked in. The sample comprised naive CD8+ T cells from blood, with Jurkat cell RNA spiked in. The subset is: FACS-sorted CD8+CD4-CCR7+CD45RA+ naive T cells. This CDR3 is CASSSTPKYEQYF. CDR3 sequence (DNA): TGTGCCAGCAGTTCGACACCGAAGTACGAGCAGTACTTC.